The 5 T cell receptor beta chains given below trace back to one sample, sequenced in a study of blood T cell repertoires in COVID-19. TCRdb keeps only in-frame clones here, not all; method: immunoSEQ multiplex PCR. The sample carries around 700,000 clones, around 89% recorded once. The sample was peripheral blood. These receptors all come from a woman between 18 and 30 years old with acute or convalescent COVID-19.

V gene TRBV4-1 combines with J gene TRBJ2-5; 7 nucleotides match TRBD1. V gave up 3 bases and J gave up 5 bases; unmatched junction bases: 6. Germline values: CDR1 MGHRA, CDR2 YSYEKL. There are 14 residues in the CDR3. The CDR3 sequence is CASSQGRQGETQYF. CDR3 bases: TGCGCCAGCAGCCAGGGGCGACAGGGTGAGACCCAGTACTTC.

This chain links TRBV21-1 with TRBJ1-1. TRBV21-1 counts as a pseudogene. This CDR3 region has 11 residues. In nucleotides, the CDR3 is TGTGCCAGCGAGGGGAGGACTGAAGCTTTCTTT. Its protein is CASEGRTEAFF.

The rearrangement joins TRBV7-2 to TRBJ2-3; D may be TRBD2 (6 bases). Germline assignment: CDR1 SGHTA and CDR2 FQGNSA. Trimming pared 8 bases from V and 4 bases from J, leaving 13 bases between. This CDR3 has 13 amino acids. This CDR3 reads CASALAFADTQYF. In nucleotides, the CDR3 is TGTGCCAGCGCTCTAGCGTTCGCAGATACGCAGTATTTT.

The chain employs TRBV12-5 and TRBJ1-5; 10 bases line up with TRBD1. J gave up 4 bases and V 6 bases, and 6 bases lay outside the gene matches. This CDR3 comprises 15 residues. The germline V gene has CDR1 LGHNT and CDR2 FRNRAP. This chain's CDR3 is CASGLGQGPNQPQHF. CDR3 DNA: TGTGCTAGTGGCCTGGGACAGGGGCCTAATCAGCCCCAGCATTTT.

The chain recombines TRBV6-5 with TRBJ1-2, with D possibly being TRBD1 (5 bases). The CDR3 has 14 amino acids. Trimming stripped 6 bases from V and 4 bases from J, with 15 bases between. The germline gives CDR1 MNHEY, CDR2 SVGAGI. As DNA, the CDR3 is TGTGCCAGCAGATATGCTGACAGCTCCTATGGCTACACCTTC. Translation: CASRYADSSYGYTF.